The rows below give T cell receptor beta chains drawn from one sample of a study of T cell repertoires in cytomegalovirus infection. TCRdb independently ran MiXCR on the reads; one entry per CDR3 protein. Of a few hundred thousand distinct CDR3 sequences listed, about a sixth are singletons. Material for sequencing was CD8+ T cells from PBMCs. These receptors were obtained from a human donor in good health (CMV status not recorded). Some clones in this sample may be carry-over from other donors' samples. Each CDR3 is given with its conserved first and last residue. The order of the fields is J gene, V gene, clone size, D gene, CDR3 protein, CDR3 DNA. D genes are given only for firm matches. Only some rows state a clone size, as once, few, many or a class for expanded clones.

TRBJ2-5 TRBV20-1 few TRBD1 CSARDLTLDRDQETQYF TGCAGTGCTAGAGACCTCACCCTTGACAGGGATCAAGAGACCCAGTACTTC
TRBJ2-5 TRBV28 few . CASSPFVPGYQETQYF TGTGCCAGCAGCCCCTTCGTTCCAGGGTACCAAGAGACCCAGTACTTC
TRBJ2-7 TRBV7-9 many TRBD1 CASSGDRGLLSYEQYF TGTGCCAGCAGCGGAGACAGGGGGTTACTGTCCTACGAGCAGTACTTC
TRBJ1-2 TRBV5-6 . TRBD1 CASSSDRASNYGYTF TGTGCCAGCAGCTCGGACAGGGCCTCTAACTATGGCTACACCTTC
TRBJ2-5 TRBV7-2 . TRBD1 CASSFRTGETQYF TGTGCCAGCAGCTTTAGGACAGGGGAGACCCAGTACTTC
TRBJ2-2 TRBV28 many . CASSTTGELFF TGTGCCAGCAGTACCACCGGGGAGCTGTTTTTT
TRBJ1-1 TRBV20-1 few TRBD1 CSARVQGAITEAFF TGCAGTGCTAGGGTCCAGGGGGCGATCACTGAAGCTTTCTTT
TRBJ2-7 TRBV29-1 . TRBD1 CSAGQDYEQYF TGCAGCGCCGGACAGGACTACGAGCAGTACTTC
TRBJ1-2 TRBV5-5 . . CASSLARASRYGYTF TGTGCCAGCAGCTTGGCCAGGGCAAGTCGGTACGGCTACACCTTC
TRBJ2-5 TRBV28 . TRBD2 CASSSGGGAEETQYF TGTGCCAGCAGTTCTGGCGGGGGGGCCGAAGAGACCCAGTACTTC
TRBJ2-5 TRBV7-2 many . CASSLGSGPQYF TGTGCCAGCAGCTTGGGTTCCGGACCCCAGTACTTC
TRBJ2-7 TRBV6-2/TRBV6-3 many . CASSSHKRYEQYF TGTGCCAGCAGTTCACATAAACGCTACGAGCAGTACTTC
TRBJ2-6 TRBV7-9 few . CASSLDYRASGANVLTF TGTGCCAGCAGCTTAGATTACAGGGCGTCTGGGGCCAACGTCCTGACTTTC
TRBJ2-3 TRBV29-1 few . CSAGTEASTDTQYF TGCAGCGCTGGGACTGAAGCTAGCACAGATACGCAGTATTTT
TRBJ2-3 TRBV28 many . CASSLDWSDSSTDTQYF TGTGCCAGCAGTTTAGATTGGTCGGACAGTTCCACAGATACGCAGTATTTT
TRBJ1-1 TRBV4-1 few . CASSQVFARGSKIYMNTEAFF TGCGCCAGCAGCCAAGTATTCGCACGGGGTTCGAAAATTTACATGAACACTGAAGCTTTCTTT
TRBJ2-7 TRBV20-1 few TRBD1 CSARGGQGRVLYEQYF TGCAGTGCTAGAGGTGGACAGGGTAGGGTGCTATACGAGCAGTACTTC
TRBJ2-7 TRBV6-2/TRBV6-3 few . CASSPPPGSYEQYF TGTGCCAGCAGTCCCCCACCGGGTTCCTACGAGCAGTACTTC
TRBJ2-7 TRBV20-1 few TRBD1 CSARMRDRGIAASSYEQYF TGCAGTGCTAGAATGAGGGACAGGGGAATTGCGGCAAGCTCCTACGAGCAGTACTTC
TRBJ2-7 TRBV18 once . CASSAPGQGPPMEYF TGTGCCAGCTCAGCGCCGGGACAAGGCCCTCCGATGGAGTACTTC
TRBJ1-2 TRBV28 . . CASTSDGGHRFTYGYTF TGTGCCAGCACGAGCGATGGGGGACACAGATTCACCTATGGCTACACCTTC
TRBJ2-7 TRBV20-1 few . CSAREGGEYEQYF TGCAGTGCTAGAGAGGGCGGGGAATACGAGCAGTACTTC
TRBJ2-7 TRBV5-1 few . CASSLIVDMISYEQYF TGCGCCAGCAGCTTGATAGTAGATATGATCTCCTACGAGCAGTACTTC
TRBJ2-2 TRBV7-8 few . CASRSFPGSGTGELFF TGTGCCAGCAGGTCCTTTCCAGGGTCGGGCACCGGGGAGCTGTTTTTT
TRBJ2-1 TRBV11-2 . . CASSQDPTDYNEQFF TGTGCCAGCAGCCAGGACCCGACAGACTACAATGAGCAGTTCTTC
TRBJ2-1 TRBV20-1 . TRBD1 CSARDRDRAYNEQFF TGCAGTGCTAGGGACCGGGACAGAGCCTACAATGAGCAGTTCTTC